One and the same sample provided the 15 T cell receptor beta chains below, sequenced in a study of tumor and adjacent non-tumor tissue in lung cancer. RNA was extracted from bulk tissue without any cell sorting. This non-tumor lung sample came from over 3 cm beyond the tumor edge. TCRbeta libraries were built with three rounds of nested PCR, modified from ARM-PCR. MiXCR, run by TCRdb on the multiplex PCR reads, gives a single entry per CDR3 protein. The sample has tens of thousands of distinct CDR3 sequences; around two thirds are singletons. The sample consisted of distant non-tumor lung tissue. These receptors came from a man between 65 and 85 years old with non-small cell lung cancer.

The V and J genes are TRBV28 and TRBJ1-3; weak D call: TRBD1 (5 bases). Germline V gene lookup returns CDR1 MDHEN and CDR2 SYDVKM. The CDR3 contains 16 residues. Deletions cut 3 bases from V and 2 bases from J, with 14 bases between. The CDR3 loop is CASSLGGVGPGNTIYF. Here the CDR3 DNA reads TGTGCCAGCAGTTTGGGGGGAGTTGGTCCTGGAAACACCATATATTTT.

This clonotype was picked up many times. This chain joins TRBV6-6 and TRBJ2-7; 11 positions agree with TRBD2. The germline CDR1 and CDR2 sequences are MNHNY and SVGAGI (reference sequence). With 6 bases clipped from V and 2 bases from J, the junction kept 6 bases outside the gene matches. The CDR3 is 15 residues long. CDR3 region: CASRMGLAAAYEQYF. In DNA form, the CDR3 reads TGTGCCAGCAGAATGGGACTAGCGGCTGCCTACGAGCAGTACTTC.

Concerning this clonotype itself: Because it lacks the conserved phenylalanine or tryptophan at the end, this CDR3 is likely a read error. The chain has TRBV7-8 and TRBJ2-7; weak D call: TRBD1 (5 bases). CDR1 and CDR2 (germline): SGHVS, FQNEAQ. Between the trimmed V and J ends, which lost 0 bases and 7 bases, there was a span of 25 bases. The CDR3 is 18 amino acids. The CDR3 is CASSLAGLVSNSFWEQYS. In DNA form, the CDR3 reads TGTGCCAGCAGCTTAGCGGGGCTAGTAAGCAACTCGTTTTGGGAGCAGTACTCC.

As to this clonotype: A read error may be the cause here, since a much bigger clone is one base away. This sequence joins TRBV29-1 and TRBJ1-1, with 9 bases matching TRBD1. V was clipped by 7 bases and J by 6 bases; unmatched bases: 9. This CDR3 has 13 residues. Germline assignment: CDR1 SQVTM and CDR2 ANQGSEA. CDR3 sequence (DNA): TGCAGCGCCACCGGGACAGGGATTCCTGAAGCTTTCTTT. Amino acid sequence: CSATGTGIPEAFF.

On this clonotype: With a much larger clone just one base away, this may be a read error. The CDR3 spells CASSTGTGNTIYF. The CDR3 coding sequence is TGTGCCAGCAGTACAGGGACTGGAAACACCATATATTTT. V usage is TRBV6-6 and J usage is TRBJ1-3; a weak D match, TRBD1 (6 bases). Germline V gives CDR1 MNHNY, CDR2 SVGAGI (reference sequence). Trimming shortened V by 5 bases and J by 2 bases, and 7 bases separated the two germline ends. The CDR3 is 13 amino acids.

This clonotype was observed at least ten times. This rearrangement joins TRBV10-3 to TRBJ1-5; D not certain. The germline V gene has CDR1 ENHRY and CDR2 SYGVKD. Trimming stripped 4 bases from V and 2 bases from J, with 6 bases between. The length of the CDR3 is 13 residues. The CDR3 DNA follows: TGTGCCATCAGTGTGGCAGGCAATCAGCCCCAGCATTTT. It yields the protein CAISVAGNQPQHF.

The J gene is TRBJ2-1, the V gene TRBV2; 8 bases agree with TRBD2. Trimming removed 7 bases from V and 0 bases from J; junction bases left unmatched: 8. The CDR3 sequence is 16 residues long. Germline V gene data show CDR1 as SNHLY and CDR2 as FYNNEI. The CDR3, as DNA: TGTGCCAGCAAGGGCGGTAGCGGGAACTCCTACAATGAGCAGTTCTTC. This gives the protein CASKGGSGNSYNEQFF. Full variable domain (outside the CDR3, taken from reference TRBV2 and TRBJ2-1): EPEVTQTPSHQVTQMGQEVILRCVPISNHLYFYWYRQILGQKVEFLVSFYNNEISEKSEIFDDQFSVERPDGSNFTLKIRSTKLEDSAMYFCASKGGSGNSYNEQFFGPGTRLTVL.

As concerns this clonotype: A much larger clone sits a single nucleotide away, making a read error possible. The chain recombines TRBV6-5 with TRBJ2-1, with TRBD1 identical over 10 bases. This CDR3 is built from 14 residues. CDR1 MNHEY and CDR2 SVGAGI come from the germline V gene. Here the CDR3 reads CASSLGQGGNEQIF. CDR3 DNA: TGTGCCAGCAGTCTTGGACAGGGGGGGAATGAGCAGATCTTC.

The V gene is TRBV6-1, the J gene TRBJ1-5; TRBD1 matches 9 bases. This CDR3 has 16 residues. V lost 5 bases to trimming and J lost 9 bases; unmatched junction nucleotides: 14. CDR1 and CDR2 (germline): MNHNS, SASEGT. The CDR3 nucleotides are TGTGCCAGCAGTTCTAGAACAGGGGGCGCCGGTCGGCCCCAGCATTTT. Protein: CASSSRTGGAGRPQHF.

This chain connects TRBV11-2 to TRBJ1-2, with 7 bases aligning to TRBD1. Germline V gene data show CDR1 as SGHAT and CDR2 as FQNNGV. This CDR3 has 17 residues. CDR3 sequence reads: CISSPYSTGLDRYGYTF. The CDR3 nucleotides read TGTATCAGCAGCCCCTACTCGACAGGGCTGGACCGGTATGGCTACACCTTC.

Concerning this clonotype: Compared with germline, one end of the junction differs, possibly owing to a read error. The V call is TRBV11-2, the J call TRBJ2-7; D gene unclear. The germline CDR1 and CDR2 sequences are SGHAT and FQNNGV. The CDR3 runs to 13 residues. The CDR3 DNA reads as TGCGCCAGCAGCTTAATTCCGGGCGGCGAGCAGTACTTC. Amino acids: CASSLIPGGEQYF.

In the case of this clonotype: Here the CDR3 omits its conserved ending phenylalanine or tryptophan, so a read error is the likely source. CDR3: CASTWGDPQEAQYY. As DNA, the CDR3 is TGTGCCAGCACATGGGGTGATCCTCAAGAGGCCCAGTACTAC. The J gene is TRBJ2-5, the V gene TRBV11-1; D unclear. From germline, CDR1 is SGHAT and CDR2 FQDESV (reference sequence). CDR3 length: 14 residues.

The chain is built from TRBV11-2 and TRBJ1-1; perhaps TRBD1 as D (6 bases). The CDR3 spans 15 residues. CDR1 SGHAT and CDR2 FQNNGV come from the germline V gene. Trimming removed 5 bases from V and 1 base from J, with 14 bases in between. CDR3 sequence reads: CASSIRWTANTEAFF. The CDR3 region has the DNA TGTGCCAGCAGCATAAGGTGGACAGCGAACACTGAAGCTTTCTTT.

A word on this clonotype: At one boundary the junction diverges from the germline segment, which might be a read error. The V and J genes are TRBV6-5 and TRBJ2-2, with 9 bases that match TRBD1. The CDR3 spans 17 residues. Per the germline V gene, CDR1 is MNHEY and CDR2 is SVGAGI. CDR3 sequence (DNA): TGCGCCAGCAGATTTTCCGGGACAGGGATATACGCCAGGGAGCTGTTTTTT. Translated, it gives CASRFSGTGIYARELFF.

On this clonotype itself: A junction end diverges from the germline sequence, so it may reflect a read error. This sequence joins TRBV4-1 and TRBJ2-2; a weak D match, TRBD2 (5 bases). The CDR3 loop spans 16 amino acids. Germline-derived CDR1 and CDR2 are MGHRA and YSYEKL. CDR3 sequence: CASSQEVARSTGELFF. The CDR3 bases are TGCGCCAGCAGCCAAGAGGTTGCACGCAGCACCGGGGAACTGTTTTTT.